This T cell receptor (beta chain) stems from a study of cytomegalovirus exposure and HLA in healthy donors. Study at large: A previous analysis identified 117 million unique TCR beta sequences derived from around 180 million T cells. The study placed around 80% of its 350 to 450 genotyped donors in the Caucasian-associated ancestry cluster. Study-level findings and limits: Under 20,000 TCR beta sequences were associated with HLA alleles at 0.05 false discovery rate in a later analysis.

With respect to this clone: The antigen is unknown.

The PCR ran on 60 Vbeta and 13 Jbeta primers. Per the original methods: The authors later counted 65 million to 80 million unique TCR beta chains, some 10 million of them shared. The table came from immunoSEQ multiplex PCR; TCRdb's copy has only in-frame clones and leaves some out. The D gene and trimming were derived from the DNA, and the V and J assignments and clone size from that table. The data contain roughly 130,000 clones, roughly 88% of them seen just once; the ten biggest clones take up over 1.5%. The germline V gene has CDR1 SGHTA and CDR2 FQGTGA. V lost 1 base to trimming and J lost 3 bases; unmatched junction nucleotides: 4. This CDR3 comprises 15 residues.

The source is a boy aged 5 to 17 in good health and CMV-seronegative. V and J are TRBV7-3 and TRBJ2-7; the match to TRBD1 covers 9 bases. Sequencing input: PBMCs. The CDR3 region is CASSLNGDRVYEQYF. The CDR3 DNA sequence: TGTGCCAGCAGCTTAAATGGGGACAGGGTCTACGAGCAGTACTTC.